This T cell receptor (beta chain) was identified in a study of T cells after yellow fever vaccination. Researchers made TCR cDNA using 5'RACE template switching, and this step added a universal primer site and UMIs. TCRdb used MiXCR to reprocess the 5' RACE reads, holding one entry per CDR3 protein. The repertoire holds 450,000 to 650,000 distinct CDR3 sequences, with roughly 13% as singletons. Study-wide results and caveats: Compared with primary, the secondary response was weaker and peaked at day 5, not 15. Post-booster samples contained most primary-vaccination clones (approximately 96% CD4, almost 90% CD8).

The sample holds a few counts of this clonotype. Antigen specificity is unknown. The germline CDR1 and CDR2 sequences are SGHVS and FQNEAQ. The V end lost 1 base, the J end lost 0 bases, and 10 bases lay between the germline ends. This CDR3 is built from 16 residues. The TCR comes from a man aged 25 to 45 who received the YFV17D yellow fever vaccine. The chain couples TRBV7-8 to TRBJ2-1, with D unclear. The specimen was PBMCs, collected on the day of the yellow fever booster vaccination. The CDR3 bases are TGTGCCAGCAGCTTAGAGGCCAGTGGCTCCTACAATGAGCAGTTCTTC. The encoded protein is CASSLEASGSYNEQFF.